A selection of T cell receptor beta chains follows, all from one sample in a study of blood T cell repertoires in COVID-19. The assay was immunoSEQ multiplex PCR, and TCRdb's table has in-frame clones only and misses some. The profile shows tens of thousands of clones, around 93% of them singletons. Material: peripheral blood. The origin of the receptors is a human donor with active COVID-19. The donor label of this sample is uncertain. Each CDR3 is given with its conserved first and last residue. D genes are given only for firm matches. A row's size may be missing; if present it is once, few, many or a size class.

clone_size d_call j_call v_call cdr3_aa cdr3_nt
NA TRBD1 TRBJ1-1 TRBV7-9 CASSRQGMLDTEAFF TGTGCCAGCAGCCGACAGGGGATGTTGGACACTGAAGCTTTCTTT
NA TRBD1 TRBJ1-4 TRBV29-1 CSVETQGTGVEKLFF TGCAGCGTTGAAACGCAAGGGACAGGGGTTGAAAAACTGTTTTTT
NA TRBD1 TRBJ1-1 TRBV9 CASSVGQGAGKTEAFF TGTGCCAGCAGCGTAGGACAGGGGGCAGGGAAAACTGAAGCTTTCTTT
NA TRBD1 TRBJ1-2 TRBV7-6 CASSLPPGQGASGYTF TGTGCCAGCAGCTTACCGCCGGGACAGGGGGCAAGTGGCTACACCTTC
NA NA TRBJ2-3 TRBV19 CASSDRGFTDTQYF TGTGCCAGTAGTGATAGGGGCTTCACAGATACGCAGTATTTT
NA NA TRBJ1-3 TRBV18 CASSRLPPGNGNTIYF TGTGCCAGCTCACGCCTCCCCCCCGGGAACGGAAACACCATATATTTT
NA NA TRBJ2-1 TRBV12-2 CASRHDLCPYNEQFF TGTGCAAGTCGCCATGACTTATGCCCCTACAATGAGCAGTTCTTC
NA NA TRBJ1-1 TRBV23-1 CASSQRITGNTEAFF TGCGCCAGCAGTCAACGTATAACAGGGAACACTGAAGCTTTCTTT
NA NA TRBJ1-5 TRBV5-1 CASSFELNQPQHF TGCGCCAGCAGCTTCGAGTTGAATCAGCCCCAGCATTTT
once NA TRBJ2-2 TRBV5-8 CASSLVSNTGELFF TGTGCCAGCAGCTTGGTCTCGAACACCGGGGAGCTGTTTTTT
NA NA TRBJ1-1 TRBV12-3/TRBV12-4 CASSRTANTEAFF TGTGCCAGCAGCCGGACAGCGAACACTGAAGCTTTCTTT
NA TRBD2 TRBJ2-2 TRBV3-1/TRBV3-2 CASSPPTGLAGGRAGELFF TGTGCCAGCAGCCCCCCGACGGGACTAGCGGGGGGCAGGGCCGGGGAGCTGTTTTTT
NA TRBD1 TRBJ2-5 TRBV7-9 CASSFSGQFETQYF TGTGCCAGCAGCTTCTCGGGACAGTTTGAGACCCAGTACTTC
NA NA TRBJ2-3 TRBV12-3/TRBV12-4 CACLGGTQQYF TGTGCCTGCCTAGGGGGAACACAGCAGTATTTT
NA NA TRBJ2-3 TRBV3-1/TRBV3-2 CASSRGAAPWTDTQYF TGTGCCAGCAGCCGCGGCGCCGCCCCGTGGACAGATACGCAGTATTTT
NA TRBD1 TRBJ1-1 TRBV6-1 CASSEKAGQGNTEAFF TGTGCCAGCAGTGAGAAAGCGGGACAGGGGAACACTGAAGCTTTCTTT
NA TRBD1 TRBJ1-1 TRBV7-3 CASSIDRASEAFF TGTGCCAGCAGCATCGACAGGGCGTCTGAAGCTTTCTTT
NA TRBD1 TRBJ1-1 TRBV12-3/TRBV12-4 CASTLGQGVAFF TGTGCCAGCACCCTGGGACAGGGCGTAGCTTTCTTT
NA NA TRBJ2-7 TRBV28 CASSYRSYEQYF TGTGCCAGCAGTTACAGGTCCTACGAGCAGTACTTC
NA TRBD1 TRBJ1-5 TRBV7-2 CASSLVDRAQPQHF TGTGCCAGCAGCTTAGTGGACAGGGCGCAGCCCCAGCATTTT
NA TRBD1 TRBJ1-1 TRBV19 CASSIGTGGLNTEAFF TGTGCCAGTAGTATAGGGACAGGGGGCCTGAACACTGAAGCTTTCTTT
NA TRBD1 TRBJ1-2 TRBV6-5 CASTRTGGDYGYTF TGTGCCAGCACCCGGACAGGGGGGGACTATGGCTACACCTTC
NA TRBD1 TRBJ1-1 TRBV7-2 CASSESGTVNTEAFF TGTGCCAGCAGCGAGTCCGGGACAGTGAACACTGAAGCTTTCTTT
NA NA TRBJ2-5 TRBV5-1 CASRGQDTQYF TGCGCCAGCAGGGGCCAAGATACCCAGTACTTC